These T cell receptor beta chains were read from a single sample in a study of T cell responses to AZD1222 COVID-19 vaccine. Generated by immunoSEQ multiplex PCR, the TCRdb table keeps only in-frame clones and is missing some. The sample lists 100,000 to 150,000 clones; approximately 89% were seen once. Sequencing used peripheral blood, obtained 28 days after the second AZD1222 dose. These receptors were collected from an adult who received the AZD1222 COVID-19 vaccine. Each CDR3 is given with its conserved first and last residue. The D gene is left open where the match is weak. Rows give clone size only sometimes, using once, few, many, or a class for an expanded clone.

v_call,d_call,j_call,clone_size,cdr3_nt,cdr3_aa
TRBV5-1,NA,TRBJ1-2,NA,TGCGCCAGCAGTTCCGGCAGGGACACCTATGGCTACACCTTC,CASSSGRDTYGYTF
TRBV4-3,NA,TRBJ2-2,NA,TGCGCCAGCAGCCAAGATGTGGGGGTAACACTGAACACCGGGGAGCTGTTTTTT,CASSQDVGVTLNTGELFF
TRBV12-3/TRBV12-4,TRBD1,TRBJ1-6,NA,TGTGCCAGCAAGGGACAGGGGAATTCACCCCTCCACTTT,CASKGQGNSPLHF
TRBV15,NA,TRBJ2-3,NA,TGTGCCACCAGCAGCGGGGGAAACACAGATACGCAGTATTTT,CATSSGGNTDTQYF
TRBV29-1,TRBD1,TRBJ1-5,NA,TGCAGCGTCTGGACAGGAGGCAATCAGCCCCAGCATTTT,CSVWTGGNQPQHF
TRBV5-8,NA,TRBJ1-2,NA,TGTGCCAGCAGCTGGGGCGGGGGCAGCTATGGCTACACCTTC,CASSWGGGSYGYTF
TRBV6-4,NA,TRBJ2-1,NA,TGTGCCAGCAGTGACTCTTCCGCCCGGGAGCAGTTCTTC,CASSDSSAREQFF
TRBV4-2,NA,TRBJ2-5,NA,TGTGCCAGCAGCCTCGGGGGCCTGGGGGAGACCCAGTACTTC,CASSLGGLGETQYF
TRBV6-5,NA,TRBJ2-3,NA,TGTGCCAGCACCCCGGGGAGCACAGATACGCAGTATTTT,CASTPGSTDTQYF
TRBV6-7,TRBD1,TRBJ1-5,NA,TGTGCCAGCAAAAGGGGGCACGGTAATCAGCCCCAGCATTTT,CASKRGHGNQPQHF
TRBV5-1,NA,TRBJ1-6,once,TGCGCCAGCAGCTTGGAAGGGAATTTTGGAGATTCACCCCTCCACTTT,CASSLEGNFGDSPLHF
TRBV3-1/TRBV3-2,NA,TRBJ1-3,NA,TGTGCCAGCAGCCGCAGTGTTGGGTCCGGAAACACCATATATTTT,CASSRSVGSGNTIYF
TRBV6-5,NA,TRBJ1-4,once,TGTGCCAGCGGCGCCGGAGGGGAACTGTTTTTT,CASGAGGELFF
TRBV19,TRBD1,TRBJ2-7,NA,TGTGCCAGTAGTTTACAGGGGCCTTCCTACGAGCAGTACTTC,CASSLQGPSYEQYF
TRBV24-1,NA,TRBJ1-2,NA,TGTGCCACCAGTGACCCCTTGACAGACCCACCCTCGGGTACCTTC,CATSDPLTDPPSGTF
TRBV11-3,TRBD1,TRBJ2-1,NA,TGTGCCAGCAGCTTACTGGACAGGGGGTCGAATGAGCAGTTCTTC,CASSLLDRGSNEQFF
TRBV6-2/TRBV6-3,NA,TRBJ1-5,NA,TGTGCCAGCAGTTACGACAGCCCCAATCAGCCCCAGCATTTT,CASSYDSPNQPQHF
TRBV4-2,NA,TRBJ2-5,NA,TGTGCCAGCAGCCGGGGAGAGACCCAGTACTTC,CASSRGETQYF
TRBV30,TRBD1,TRBJ2-1,NA,TGTGCCTGGAGTCAAAGTTACAGGGGTATTTACAATGAGCAGTTCTTC,CAWSQSYRGIYNEQFF
TRBV30,NA,TRBJ1-3,few,TGTGCCTGGACATGGGGAGACACCATATATTTT,CAWTWGDTIYF
TRBV6-5,NA,TRBJ1-2,NA,TGTGCCAGCAGTTACCGGGGGCCTGATGGCTACACCTTC,CASSYRGPDGYTF
TRBV19,NA,TRBJ2-7,NA,TGTGCCAGTAGTCCCCTCTACGGGGCGGACTCCTACGAGCAGTACTTC,CASSPLYGADSYEQYF
TRBV28,TRBD2,TRBJ2-1,NA,TGTGCCAGCAGTTTCGGCGGGGGGGTTGACAATGAGCAGTTCTTC,CASSFGGGVDNEQFF
TRBV28,NA,TRBJ2-7,NA,TGTGCCAGCAGTTTACTGACCTACGGGGGATTCTACGAGCAGTACTTC,CASSLLTYGGFYEQYF
TRBV7-2,TRBD1,TRBJ1-2,NA,TGTGCCACCGTGCGGGACAGAAGTAACTATGGCTACACCTTC,CATVRDRSNYGYTF
TRBV5-4,NA,TRBJ2-2,NA,TGTGCCAGCAGCCTGGGCGGGGTAAGGAGAGACGGGGAGCTGTTTTTT,CASSLGGVRRDGELFF
TRBV15,NA,TRBJ1-6,NA,TGTGCCACCAGCAGAGATCAAGGGGGATCCTCACCCCTCCACTTT,CATSRDQGGSSPLHF
TRBV11-3,TRBD1,TRBJ2-2,NA,TGTGCCAGCAGCCTCGTTAGGGACAGGTTAGGGGAGCTGTTTTTT,CASSLVRDRLGELFF
TRBV30,TRBD2,TRBJ2-7,NA,TGTGCCTGGAGGGGTGGCGCGGGGGTGGTTGGAGAGCAGTACTTC,CAWRGGAGVVGEQYF
TRBV5-5,NA,TRBJ2-1,NA,TGTGCCAGCAGCAAACAATTCGGAGGGGGATTCGGGTCCTACAATGAGCAGTTCTTC,CASSKQFGGGFGSYNEQFF
TRBV5-1,TRBD1,TRBJ1-2,NA,TGCGCCAGCAGCTTGGAGCGGACAGGCGAAGGCGGTGGCTACACCTTC,CASSLERTGEGGGYTF
TRBV18,NA,TRBJ1-1,NA,TGTGCCAGCTCAGCAGACAGTGGGGAAGCTTTCTTT,CASSADSGEAFF
TRBV7-9,TRBD1,TRBJ1-6,NA,TGTGCCAGCAGCTACAGGGGCGATACGTCACCCCTCCACTTT,CASSYRGDTSPLHF
TRBV5-1,NA,TRBJ1-3,few,TGCGCCAGCAGCTTGGACAGGGAGATCAACACCATATATTTT,CASSLDREINTIYF
TRBV7-9,NA,TRBJ2-7,NA,TGTGCCAGCAGCCCTAAATATGGAATGGGTTCCGAGCAGTACTTC,CASSPKYGMGSEQYF
TRBV30,TRBD1,TRBJ1-2,NA,TGTGCCTGGAGTGGGGGGACAGGGGGCTATGGCTACACCTTC,CAWSGGTGGYGYTF
TRBV25-1,NA,TRBJ2-2,NA,TGTGCCAGCAGTGAACGACAGATCGGGGAGCTGTTTTTT,CASSERQIGELFF
TRBV9,NA,TRBJ1-5,NA,TGTGCCAGCAGCGTAGCTGGGGAGGGGAATCAGCCCCAGCATTTT,CASSVAGEGNQPQHF
TRBV29-1,NA,TRBJ2-7,NA,TGCAGCGTCCGGGACATATCCTACGAGCAGTACTTC,CSVRDISYEQYF
TRBV6-5,TRBD1,TRBJ1-3,NA,TGTGCCAGCAGTTACGACAGGGGCCGAGGAAACACCATATATTTT,CASSYDRGRGNTIYF
TRBV7-2,NA,TRBJ2-5,NA,TGTGCCAGCAGCCATAATAGGCGGGTTGAGACCCAGTACTTC,CASSHNRRVETQYF
TRBV5-1,TRBD1,TRBJ1-4,NA,TGCGCCAGCAGCTACAGGGGCACTAATGAAAAACTGTTTTTT,CASSYRGTNEKLFF
TRBV5-1,NA,TRBJ2-3,few,TGCGCCAGCAGCTTGGTGGCAGGGATTGGCACAGATACGCAGTATTTT,CASSLVAGIGTDTQYF
TRBV2,NA,TRBJ1-1,NA,TGTGCCAGCACCATAGAGGCCGGGACACGCCACACTGAAGCTTTCTTT,CASTIEAGTRHTEAFF
TRBV24-1,TRBD1,TRBJ2-5,few,TGTGCCACCAGTCTGGGCAGGGGGTCTTTGGAGACCCAGTACTTC,CATSLGRGSLETQYF
TRBV19,NA,TRBJ2-5,NA,TGTGCCAGTAGTTCTCCCGGAGGGGGGGACGGGGGGACCCAGTACTTC,CASSSPGGGDGGTQYF
TRBV3-1/TRBV3-2,NA,TRBJ2-3,NA,TGTGCCAGCACCTTCGGGGGGCGGTACACAGATACGCAGTATTTT,CASTFGGRYTDTQYF
TRBV5-1,NA,TRBJ2-5,few,TGCGCCAGCAAGGAGGGACAAGAGACCCAGTACTTC,CASKEGQETQYF
TRBV5-5,NA,TRBJ1-5,NA,TGTGCCAGCAGCCCGAACTGGGGTAGCAATCAGCCCCAGCATTTT,CASSPNWGSNQPQHF